The present T cell receptor beta chain was sequenced within a study of blood T cell repertoires in COVID-19. Study-wide background: Sites in the United States, Italy and Spain provided acute and convalescent COVID-19 samples. T cells, B-cell-depleted T cells, or PBMCs supplied cDNA or gDNA.

Authors' processing steps: Reference gene primers were amplified, and this amplification served to estimate nucleated cell counts. TCRdb's table, derived via immunoSEQ multiplex PCR, lists solely in-frame clones and lacks some. Clone size and V and J calls were adopted from that table, with D and trimming inferred from the DNA. The data hold some 77,000 clones, with roughly four fifths observed a single time. CDR1 is SGHRS, CDR2 YFSETQ, per germline. The CDR3 loop spans 16 amino acids. Trimming pared 4 bases from V and 3 bases from J, leaving 19 bases between. V usage is TRBV5-1 and J usage is TRBJ1-1; D uncertain. The source is a man aged 65 to 79 with acute or convalescent COVID-19. What was sequenced was peripheral blood. CDR3 coding DNA: TGCGCCAGCAGCCTGAGAGGGTGGGAGGCCGACACTGAAGCTTTCTTT. Encoded protein: CASSLRGWEADTEAFF.